This T cell receptor beta chain is from a study of cytomegalovirus exposure and HLA in healthy donors. With 60 Vbeta and 13 Jbeta primers, the PCR was carried out. Profiling relied on immunoSEQ multiplex PCR, and the TCRdb table lists in-frame clones only, not all of them. The sample lists 65,000 or so clones; approximately 78% were seen once. CDR3 length: 13 residues. CDR1 is SQVTM and CDR2 is ANQGSEA in the germline V gene. J was trimmed by 4 bases and V by 7 bases; bases with no gene match: 10. This TCR derives from a girl aged 5 to 17 in good health and CMV-seropositive. Source material: PBMCs. This chain links TRBV29-1 with TRBJ2-7; TRBD1 aligns across 7 bases. As DNA, the CDR3 is TGCAGCGCCGAAGACAGGGCTTCATACGAGCAGTACTTC. It is translated as CSAEDRASYEQYF.